What follows describes a single T cell receptor (beta chain). This entry is derived from a study of tumor-infiltrating lymphocytes in localized non-small cell lung cancer. V lost 2 bases, J lost 2 bases, and 7 bases stayed unmatched. CDR1 and CDR2 from the germline V gene are SGHVS and FQNEAQ. This CDR3 spans 16 amino acids. TCRdb's copy holds only in-frame clones and misses some; the assay was immunoSEQ multiplex PCR. This sample yields about 16,000 clones, of which approximately 70% are seen a single time; roughly 9.8% belongs to the top ten. The sequence was obtained from a human donor with non-small cell lung cancer. The material sequenced was lung tumor tissue. The chain joins TRBV7-8 to TRBJ2-5, with TRBD2 matching 8 bases. In nucleotides, the CDR3 is TGTGCCAGCAGCTTATCCCGGGGGGGAGGGCAAGAGACCCAGTACTTC. It yields the protein CASSLSRGGGQETQYF. The full variable domain, in which reference TRBV7-8 and TRBJ2-5 provide the parts outside the CDR3, is GAGVSQSPRYKVAKRGQDVALRCDPISGHVSLFWYQQALGQGPEFLTYFQNEAQLDKSGLPSDRFFAERPEGSVSTLKIQRTQQEDSAVYLCASSLSRGGGQETQYFGPGTRLLVL.